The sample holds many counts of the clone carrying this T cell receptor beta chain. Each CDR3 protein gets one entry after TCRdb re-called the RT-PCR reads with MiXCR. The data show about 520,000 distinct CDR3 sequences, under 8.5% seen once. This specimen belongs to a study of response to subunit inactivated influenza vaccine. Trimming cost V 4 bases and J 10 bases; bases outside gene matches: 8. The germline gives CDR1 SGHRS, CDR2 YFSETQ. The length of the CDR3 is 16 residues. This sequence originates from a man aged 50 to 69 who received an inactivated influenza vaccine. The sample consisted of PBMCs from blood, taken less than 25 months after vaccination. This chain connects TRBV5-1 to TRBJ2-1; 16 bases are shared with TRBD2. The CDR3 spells CASSASGLAGGREQFF. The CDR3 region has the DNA TGCGCCAGCAGCGCTTCGGGACTAGCGGGGGGGCGGGAGCAGTTCTTC.